This T cell receptor (beta chain) came from a study of T cell responses to AZD1222 COVID-19 vaccine. As for this clone: Its antigen is unidentified.

Study results and caveats: The repertoires were collected only after the peak T cell response.

Only in-frame clones appear in the TCRdb table, and some are missing; sequencing was by immunoSEQ multiplex PCR. The sample lists 75,000 to 100,000 clones; over 75% were seen once. V gave up 9 bases and J gave up 1 base, with 12 bases separating them. The germline V gene has CDR1 LNHDA and CDR2 SQIVND (reference sequence). This CDR3 is built from 13 residues. The source of this sequence is an adult in good health. The sequences come from peripheral blood, collected on day 0 of AZD1222 vaccination. The chain couples TRBV19 to TRBJ1-2; D perhaps matches TRBD1 (6 bases). The CDR3 nucleotides are TGTGCCAGCAAGGGACATCGTAACTATGGCTACACCTTC. Its protein is CASKGHRNYGYTF.